The entry below describes one T cell receptor beta chain. Its antigen is as yet unknown. Researchers tagged individual cDNA molecules with unique molecular identifiers. TCRdb itself ran the 5' RACE reads through MiXCR, one entry per CDR3 protein. The sample shows 80,000 to 95,000 distinct CDR3 sequences, 11% to 15% of them seen only once. This sample stems from a study of early T cells in non-severe SARS-CoV-2 infection. Background on the study: With bulk RNA from unsorted whole blood as input, sequencing yielded unpaired chains. Notes on the study in general: The VDJdb matching leaned toward anti-spike CD8 responses and overlooked private and CD4 specificities.

Germline values: CDR1 MNHEY, CDR2 SVGEGT. The CDR3 has 14 amino acids. With 1 base clipped from V and 2 bases from J, the junction kept 2 bases outside the gene matches. This TCR derives from an adult who was a healthcare worker with PCR-confirmed SARS-CoV-2 infection or an uninfected control (not recorded which). The gene calls are TRBV6-2 or TRBV6-3 and TRBJ2-7; 7 positions match TRBD1. The sample taken for sequencing was whole blood. The CDR3 here is CASSYWQGAYEQYF. The DNA of the CDR3 is TGTGCCAGCAGTTACTGGCAGGGGGCCTACGAGCAGTACTTC.